The TCR beta chain under discussion was sequenced for a study of monozygotic twins with inflammatory bowel disease. CDR1 is ENHRY and CDR2 is SYGVKD in the germline V gene. The CDR3 runs to 13 residues. Starting material for each TCR library was around 4,000 ng of total RNA. Per-sample cDNA came from eight separate reactions. TCRdb processed the 5' RACE reads again and assigns one entry to each CDR3 protein, with no DNA. The sample yields over 200,000 distinct CDR3 sequences, of which the top ten take up 1.6%. Source material: blood. The clonotype comes from a human donor with ulcerative colitis or Crohn's disease, or a healthy co-twin of an affected twin (not recorded which). This sequence joins TRBV10-3 and TRBJ1-2; TCRdb designates TRBD1, a call that cannot be tested without DNA. The CDR3 spells CAISQGTGKGYTF.